Shown below are 26 T cell receptor beta chains from a single sample sequenced in a study of a mutant IDH1 vaccine in newly diagnosed glioma. Produced via immunoSEQ multiplex PCR; TCRdb's table is partial and in-frame only. The sample lists fewer than 75,000 clones; about four fifths were seen once. Time point in this sample: week 11, during vaccination. Each dose of the vaccine consisted of 300 ug of mutant IDH1 20-mer peptide, with topical imiquimod. No antigens are known for them. The specimen comprised PBMCs, sampled from a glioma patient whose treatment included an IDH1 peptide vaccine. Receptors were obtained from a woman aged 50 to 65 with glioma.

This rearrangement joins TRBV6-6 to TRBJ2-6; possible D gene TRBD1, 6 bases. The CDR3 totals 15 residues. V was shortened by 5 bases and J by 2 bases, with 10 bases between the two germline ends. Germline CDR1 and CDR2: MNHNY and SVGAGI (reference sequence). The CDR3 region is CASSHREPGANVLTF. Here the CDR3 DNA reads TGTGCCAGCAGTCACAGGGAACCTGGGGCCAACGTCCTGACTTTC.

This clone has only a few counts. The chain links TRBV18 to TRBJ1-1; unclear D gene. Germline-derived CDR1 and CDR2 are KGHSH and LQKENI. Trimming took off 3 bases at V and 3 bases at J, with 11 bases between the two ends. This CDR3 is built from 14 residues. The CDR3 DNA sequence: TGTGCCAGCTCACCGGAGTTACAGTACACTGAAGCTTTCTTT. Translated: CASSPELQYTEAFF.

V gene TRBV4-1 combines with J gene TRBJ1-1, with 8 bases identical to TRBD1. Trimming took 5 bases from V and 3 from J; bases not matched to a gene: 5. Per the germline V gene, CDR1 is MGHRA and CDR2 is YSYEKL. This CDR3 region has 14 residues. DNA for the CDR3: TGCGCCAGCAGCAAGGACAGGGCTGACACTGAAGCTTTCTTT. It encodes CASSKDRADTEAFF.

The gene calls are TRBV5-1 and TRBJ2-7; tentatively, D is TRBD2 (6 bases). V lost 0 bases and J 1 base, leaving 11 bases between the germline ends. In germline, CDR1 is SGHRS, CDR2 YFSETQ. The CDR3 has 15 residues. The CDR3 sequence: CASSLVGTHSYEQYF. The CDR3 region has the DNA TGCGCCAGCAGCTTGGTTGGGACTCATTCCTACGAGCAGTACTTC.

The chain couples TRBV27 to TRBJ1-5, with D maybe TRBD1 (5 bases). Germline values: CDR1 MNHEY, CDR2 SMNVEV (reference sequence). V shed 2 bases and J shed 3 bases, with 11 bases lying between them. The length of the CDR3 is 15 residues. CDR3 coding DNA: TGTGCCAGCAGTTTAGGTCAGGGTACCAATCAGCCCCAGCATTTT. Amino acid sequence: CASSLGQGTNQPQHF.

The count of this clone is one. The chain joins TRBV7-9 to TRBJ1-2, with D possibly matching TRBD1 (5 bases). The CDR3 runs to 13 residues. The germline V and J ends were trimmed by 4 bases and 7 bases, with 13 bases remaining between them. Germline-derived CDR1 and CDR2 are SEHNR and FQNEAQ (reference sequence). The CDR3 DNA reads TGTGCCAGCAGCTCACAAGGGGCGACTGGCTACACCTTC. This gives the protein CASSSQGATGYTF.

The chain recombines TRBV11-2 with TRBJ1-1; D unresolved. Trimming took off 5 bases at V and 4 bases at J, with 8 bases between the two ends. This CDR3 spans 12 amino acids. Germline V CDR1 and CDR2: SGHAT, FQNNGV. The CDR3 DNA is TGTGCCAGCAGCCCCGGGCCCACTGAAGCTTTCTTT. Translated, it gives CASSPGPTEAFF.

The CDR3 reads CASSYQDPPVPLHF. Here the CDR3 DNA reads TGTGCCAGCAGTTACCAGGACCCTCCAGTTCCCCTCCACTTT. The J gene is TRBJ1-6, the V gene TRBV6-6, with D hard to call. CDR3 length equals 14 residues. Germline lookup yields CDR1 MNHNY and CDR2 SVGAGI (reference sequence). V was clipped by 2 bases and J by 13 bases, with 15 bases between them.

The chain carries TRBV29-1 and TRBJ2-3; D could derive from TRBD1 or TRBD2 (6 bases each). CDR1 is SQVTM, CDR2 ANQGSEA, per germline. The ends were cut back, 8 bases at V and 7 bases at J, with 13 bases in the middle. The CDR3 contains 11 residues. The CDR3 reads CSPRRDNTQYF. The CDR3 coding sequence is TGCAGCCCTCGGCGGGACAATACGCAGTATTTT.

The V gene is TRBV28, the J gene TRBJ1-1; possible D gene TRBD1, 6 bases. Germline V gives CDR1 MDHEN, CDR2 SYDVKM. The length of the CDR3 is 13 residues. Trimming pared 2 bases from V and 8 bases from J, leaving 12 bases between. CDR3 in DNA: TGTGCCAGCAGTTTAAAATTCGGGACAGAAGCTTTCTTT. Translating gives CASSLKFGTEAFF.

This clone was seen only once. The chain joins TRBV7-2 to TRBJ1-5, with a possible D match to TRBD1 (5 bases). The V gene lost 2 bases and the J gene lost 7 bases, with 12 bases spanning the gap. The CDR3 extends over 14 amino acids. Germline lookup yields CDR1 SGHTA and CDR2 FQGNSA. Here the CDR3 DNA reads TGTGCCAGCAGCTTAAGGGGTTGGAGGCAGCCCCAGCATTTT. Translated, it gives CASSLRGWRQPQHF.

This chain joins TRBV5-6 and TRBJ1-2; D is possibly TRBD1 (5 bases). V was cut by 0 bases and J by 4 bases, with 13 bases left in between. Germline values: CDR1 SGHDT, CDR2 YYEEEE. The CDR3 length is 15 residues. The CDR3 loop is CASSLGARAGYGYTF. CDR3 DNA sequence: TGTGCCAGCAGCTTGGGGGCCAGGGCAGGCTATGGCTACACCTTC.

The V and J genes are TRBV27 and TRBJ2-7; D gene ambiguous. Trimming stripped 1 base from V and 2 bases from J, with 12 bases between. Germline V lookup: CDR1 MNHEY, CDR2 SMNVEV (reference sequence). The CDR3 runs 15 residues. CDR3 coding DNA: TGTGCCAGCAGTTTATTATTCGGGTCCCCCTACGAGCAGTACTTC. It encodes CASSLLFGSPYEQYF.

V and J are TRBV30 and TRBJ1-2; weak D call: TRBD1 (5 bases). Trimming left V 0 bases short and J 9 bases short, with 17 bases between. The CDR3 has 14 amino acids. Germline CDR1 GTSNPN, CDR2 SVGIG (reference sequence). The CDR3 region has the DNA TGTGCCTGGAGTGTAGTGGGGCCAGAAGATAGCTACACCTTC. Amino acids: CAWSVVGPEDSYTF.

The rearrangement joins TRBV19 to TRBJ1-1, with 8 positions matching TRBD1. V shed 2 bases and J 3 bases; nucleotides not matched to a gene: 5. The germline V gene has CDR1 LNHDA and CDR2 SQIVND (reference sequence). This CDR3 spans 15 amino acids. Here the CDR3 reads CASSIPTGVYTEAFF. CDR3 coding DNA: TGTGCCAGTAGTATACCGACAGGGGTTTACACTGAAGCTTTCTTT. Complete variable domain (other parts from reference TRBV19 and TRBJ1-1): DGGITQSPKYLFRKEGQNVTLSCEQNLNHDAMYWYRQDPGQGLRLIYYSQIVNDFQKGDIAEGYSVSREKKESFPLTVTSAQKNPTAFYLCASSIPTGVYTEAFFGQGTRLTVV.

This clone was observed once. The V gene is TRBV29-1, the J gene TRBJ2-1; D remains unclear. Trimming pared 4 bases from V and 8 bases from J, leaving 9 bases between. This CDR3 has 11 residues. From germline, CDR1 is SQVTM and CDR2 ANQGSEA. CDR3 DNA: TGCAGCGTTGTCCCTAGTGATGAGCAGTTCTTC. This encodes CSVVPSDEQFF.

The chain carries TRBV6-1 and TRBJ1-1; perhaps TRBD1 as D (6 bases). The CDR3 consists of 13 residues. Trimming took off 6 bases at V and 1 base at J, with 9 bases between the two ends. Germline CDR1 reads MNHNS; CDR2 reads SASEGT. CDR3 DNA sequence: TGTGCCAGCAGAAAACAGGGGAACACTGAAGCTTTCTTT. Its protein product is CASRKQGNTEAFF.

CDR3 sequence: CASRDRGRGTEAFF. DNA for the CDR3: TGCGCCAGCAGGGACAGGGGCCGGGGAACTGAAGCTTTCTTT. The chain joins TRBV5-1 to TRBJ1-1; 9 bases are shared with TRBD1. Looked up from germline, CDR1 is SGHRS and CDR2 is YFSETQ. The CDR3 is 14 residues long. V trimming: 5 bases; J trimming: 5 bases; junction bases outside the gene matches: 7.

The gene calls are TRBV10-3 and TRBJ1-2; tentative D call: TRBD1 (6 bases). The germline CDR1 and CDR2 sequences are ENHRY and SYGVKD. The CDR3 runs to 16 residues. Between the trimmed V and J ends, which lost 4 bases and 4 bases, there was a span of 19 bases. CDR3 amino acids: CAISVTPDRAAYGYTF. CDR3 bases: TGTGCCATCAGTGTGACACCGGACAGAGCGGCCTATGGCTACACCTTC.

This rearrangement joins TRBV5-1 to TRBJ2-5; TRBD2 matches 10 bases. The CDR3 totals 16 residues. V lost 3 bases, J lost 1 base, and 6 bases stayed unmatched. CDR1 is SGHRS and CDR2 is YFSETQ in the germline V gene. CDR3: CASSSRSGGAQETQYF. CDR3 coding DNA: TGCGCCAGCAGCTCGAGGAGCGGGGGGGCCCAAGAGACCCAGTACTTC.

In its sample, this clone was seen once. The chain links TRBV19 to TRBJ1-5, with D unclear. Germline CDR1 reads LNHDA; CDR2 reads SQIVND (reference sequence). Trimming shortened V by 5 bases and J by 6 bases, and 17 bases separated the two germline ends. The CDR3 runs to 15 residues. The CDR3 DNA reads as TGTGCCAGTAGTCAAGCCGGGCTCGTGTTTCAGCCCCAGCATTTT. Protein: CASSQAGLVFQPQHF.

The rearrangement joins TRBV5-1 to TRBJ1-1, with D unresolved. Trimming took off 0 bases at V and 6 bases at J, with 12 bases between the two ends. The CDR3 contains 14 residues. Germline lookup yields CDR1 SGHRS and CDR2 YFSETQ. CDR3 residues: CASSLATSPSEAFF. CDR3 sequence (DNA): TGCGCCAGCAGCTTGGCGACTTCCCCTTCTGAAGCTTTCTTT.

The chain is built from TRBV9 and TRBJ2-2; 10 bases agree with TRBD2. Trimming cost V 9 bases and J 4 bases; bases outside gene matches: 3. Germline CDR1 SGDLS, CDR2 YYNGEE. The CDR3 runs 13 residues. Here the CDR3 reads CATQRGGTGELFF. The CDR3 bases are TGTGCCACCCAGCGGGGGGGCACCGGGGAGCTGTTTTTT.

The V and J genes are TRBV5-6 and TRBJ2-2; 7 nucleotides align to TRBD1. V lost 1 base, J lost 5 bases, and 5 bases stayed unmatched. The CDR3 totals 15 residues. The germline V gene has CDR1 SGHDT and CDR2 YYEEEE. The DNA for the CDR3 is TGTGCCAGCAGCTTGACAGGGGTCTGGACCGGGGAGCTGTTTTTT. As protein: CASSLTGVWTGELFF.

The chain has TRBV7-2 and TRBJ2-3, with 8 positions matching TRBD1. Trimming took 6 bases from V and 2 from J; bases not matched to a gene: 1. Germline values: CDR1 SGHTA, CDR2 FQGNSA. The CDR3 is 13 amino acids. In DNA form, the CDR3 reads TGTGCCAGCAGGGGACAGGCCACAGATACGCAGTATTTT. Translated, it gives CASRGQATDTQYF.

The rearrangement joins TRBV9 to TRBJ1-1, with D possibly TRBD1 on 5 matching bases. The CDR3 is 16 amino acids. V was trimmed by 2 bases and J by 0 bases, leaving 14 bases between them. Germline CDR1 reads SGDLS; CDR2 reads YYNGEE. The CDR3 DNA reads as TGTGCCAGCAGCGTGGGATTTCGACAGATGAACACTGAAGCTTTCTTT. Protein sequence: CASSVGFRQMNTEAFF. Based on the CDR3 plus reference TRBV9 and TRBJ1-1, the full variable domain is DSGVTQTPKHLITATGQRVTLRCSPRSGDLSVYWYQQSLDQGLQFLIQYYNGEERAKGNILERFSAQQFPDLHSELNLSSLELGDSALYFCASSVGFRQMNTEAFFGQGTRLTVV.